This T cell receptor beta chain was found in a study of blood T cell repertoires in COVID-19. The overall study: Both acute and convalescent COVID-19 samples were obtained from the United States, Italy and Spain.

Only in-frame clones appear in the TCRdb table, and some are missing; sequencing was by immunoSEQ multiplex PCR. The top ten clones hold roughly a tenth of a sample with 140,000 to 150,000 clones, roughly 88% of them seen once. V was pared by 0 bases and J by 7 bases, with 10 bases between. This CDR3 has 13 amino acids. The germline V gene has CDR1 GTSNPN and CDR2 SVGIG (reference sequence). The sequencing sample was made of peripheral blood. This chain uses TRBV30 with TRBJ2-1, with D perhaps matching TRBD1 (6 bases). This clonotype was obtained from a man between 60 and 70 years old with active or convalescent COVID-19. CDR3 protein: CAWSVHRVNEQFF. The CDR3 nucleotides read TGTGCCTGGAGTGTACACAGGGTAAATGAGCAGTTCTTC.